The 27 T cell receptor beta chains below all came from one sample that was sequenced in a study of cytomegalovirus exposure and HLA in healthy donors. Generated by immunoSEQ multiplex PCR, the TCRdb table keeps only in-frame clones and is missing some. This sample has 220,000 or so clones, with approximately 83% found just once. The sequencing input was PBMCs. Source of these receptors: a woman under 40 in good health and CMV-seropositive.

This chain joins TRBV9 and TRBJ2-7; D gene unclear. Germline V gene sequence: CDR1 SGDLS, CDR2 YYNGEE. There are 14 residues in the CDR3. The germline V and J ends were trimmed by 0 bases and 1 base, with 8 bases remaining between them. The CDR3 sequence is CASSVDSISYEQYF. The CDR3 DNA is TGTGCCAGCAGCGTAGACAGTATATCCTACGAGCAGTACTTC.

Only a few counts were recorded for this clone. The V and J genes are TRBV9 and TRBJ1-4, with D perhaps TRBD1 (5 bases). Germline V gives CDR1 SGDLS, CDR2 YYNGEE. V dropped 4 bases and J dropped 7 bases, with 14 bases sitting between them. There are 14 residues in the CDR3. The CDR3 bases are TGTGCCAGCAGCCCTCAGGGTTACCGTGAAAAACTGTTTTTT. Protein sequence: CASSPQGYREKLFF. The full variable domain, its missing parts supplied by reference TRBV9 and TRBJ1-4, is DSGVTQTPKHLITATGQRVTLRCSPRSGDLSVYWYQQSLDQGLQFLIQYYNGEERAKGNILERFSAQQFPDLHSELNLSSLELGDSALYFCASSPQGYREKLFFGSGTQLSVL.

The genes are TRBV30 and TRBJ1-5; D gene unclear. Trimming removed 0 bases at V and 0 bases at J, with 9 bases between. There are 15 residues in the CDR3. The germline V gene encodes CDR1 GTSNPN and CDR2 SVGIG (reference sequence). This CDR3 is CAWSVPDLSNQPQHF. In DNA, the CDR3 is TGTGCCTGGAGTGTACCGGACCTTAGCAATCAGCCCCAGCATTTT. The full variable domain, rest sourced from reference TRBV30 and TRBJ1-5, is SQTIHQWPATLVQPVGSPLSLECTVEGTSNPNLYWYRQAAGRGLQLLFYSVGIGQISSEVPQNLSASRPQDRQFILSSKKLLLSDSGFYLCAWSVPDLSNQPQHFGDGTRLSIL.

The chain combines TRBV6-5 with TRBJ1-1; no clear D. Trimming took 2 bases from V and 5 from J, leaving 18 bases between them. This CDR3 comprises 16 residues. Germline values: CDR1 MNHEY, CDR2 SVGAGI. CDR3 in amino acids: CASSYSGVGGGTEAFF. CDR3 in DNA: TGTGCCAGCAGTTACAGCGGGGTCGGAGGAGGAACTGAAGCTTTCTTT.

This chain joins TRBV29-1 and TRBJ2-5; 8 nucleotides match TRBD1. Germline V gene data show CDR1 as SQVTM and CDR2 as ANQGSEA. The CDR3 has 13 residues. Trimming at V came to 4 bases and at J to 5 bases, leaving 6 bases not matched to a gene. CDR3 loop: CSVGTGSMETQYF. In nucleotides, the CDR3 is TGCAGCGTTGGGACAGGGAGTATGGAGACCCAGTACTTC.

CDR3 in amino acids: CASSDTSGRAGEQYF. As DNA, the CDR3 is TGTGCCAGCAGCGACACTAGCGGGAGGGCAGGGGAGCAGTACTTC. The V gene is TRBV11-3, the J gene TRBJ2-7, with 13 bases lining up with TRBD2. The V gene end was trimmed by 5 bases and the J gene end by 7 bases; junction bases not matched to a gene: 8. Germline assignment: CDR1 SGHNT and CDR2 YENEEA. This CDR3 comprises 15 residues.

The V and J genes are TRBV29-1 and TRBJ2-3, with D unclear. With 0 bases removed from V and 9 bases from J, the gap between germline ends came to 25 bases. Germline V gene lookup returns CDR1 SQVTM and CDR2 ANQGSEA. This CDR3 comprises 17 residues. CDR3 sequence (DNA): TGCAGCGTTGAAGATTGGGCAGTATCGGATAATGGAAGAACGCAGTATTTT. Translating gives CSVEDWAVSDNGRTQYF.

This rearrangement joins TRBV30 to TRBJ1-1; 10 positions agree with TRBD1. Germline V gene sequence: CDR1 GTSNPN, CDR2 SVGIG (reference sequence). Trimming took 5 bases from V and 7 from J; bases not matched to a gene: 7. The CDR3 consists of 13 residues. CDR3 region: CAWRRDRGFEAFF. CDR3 DNA: TGTGCCTGGCGCCGGGACAGGGGCTTTGAAGCTTTCTTT. Complete variable domain (other parts from reference TRBV30 and TRBJ1-1): SQTIHQWPATLVQPVGSPLSLECTVEGTSNPNLYWYRQAAGRGLQLLFYSVGIGQISSEVPQNLSASRPQDRQFILSSKKLLLSDSGFYLCAWRRDRGFEAFFGQGTRLTVV.

This clone was observed a single time. The J gene is TRBJ1-2, the V gene TRBV28; TRBD1 might be the D (5 bases). The CDR3 has 12 residues. CDR1 is MDHEN and CDR2 is SYDVKM in the germline V gene. Trimming took off 4 bases at V and 2 bases at J, with 5 bases between the two ends. As DNA, the CDR3 is TGTGCCAGCAGTTACAGGAACTATGGCTACACCTTC. Protein product: CASSYRNYGYTF.

V usage is TRBV27 and J usage is TRBJ2-5, with 10 bases aligning to TRBD2. The CDR3 sequence is 16 residues long. J gave up 4 bases and V 2 bases, and 7 bases lay outside the gene matches. The germline CDR1 and CDR2 sequences are MNHEY and SMNVEV (reference sequence). DNA of the CDR3: TGTGCCAGCAGTTTACGATCTAGCGGGAGAGGAGAGACCCAGTACTTC. Amino acid sequence: CASSLRSSGRGETQYF.

The V call is TRBV11-2, the J call TRBJ1-2; D not certain. The germline V gene has CDR1 SGHAT and CDR2 FQNNGV. Trimming removed 4 bases at V and 2 bases at J, with 14 bases between. The CDR3 totals 15 residues. This CDR3 reads CASSSIGRSNYGYTF. As DNA, the CDR3 is TGTGCCAGCAGCTCCATAGGAAGATCAAACTATGGCTACACCTTC.

The V gene is TRBV19, the J gene TRBJ2-7; 13 bases agree with TRBD2. V trimming: 5 bases; J trimming: 11 bases; junction bases outside the gene matches: 6. CDR1 and CDR2 from the germline V gene are LNHDA and SQIVND (reference sequence). The CDR3 spans 13 residues. The CDR3 coding sequence is TGTGCCAGTAGTCTATGGACTAGCGGGAGTAAGTACTTC. This codes for CASSLWTSGSKYF.

The chain employs TRBV30 and TRBJ2-3; a possible D gene is TRBD2 (6 bases). V dropped 8 bases and J dropped 1 base, with 13 bases sitting between them. Germline CDR1 is GTSNPN and CDR2 is SVGIG (reference sequence). The CDR3 contains 13 residues. This CDR3 is CAERRAGTDTQYF. Written as DNA, the CDR3 is TGTGCCGAAAGGAGGGCTGGCACAGATACGCAGTATTTT.

The chain is built from TRBV28 and TRBJ2-7, with D tentatively TRBD1 or TRBD2 (5 bases each). The V and J ends lost 3 bases and 2 bases respectively, with 14 bases between them. The CDR3 is made up of 15 amino acids. Germline CDR1 is MDHEN and CDR2 is SYDVKM. This chain's CDR3 is CASSFHRQRPYEQYF. The CDR3 nucleotides read TGTGCCAGCAGTTTCCACAGACAGCGGCCCTACGAGCAGTACTTC.

V usage is TRBV2 and J usage is TRBJ2-3; TRBD1 matches at 7 bases. Germline assignment: CDR1 SNHLY and CDR2 FYNNEI. Losses at the gene ends were 11 bases for V and 1 base for J; bases not matched to a gene: 6. This CDR3 is 13 amino acids long. CDR3 sequence reads: CAGDQGGTDTQYF. DNA for the CDR3: TGTGCCGGGGATCAGGGGGGCACAGATACGCAGTATTTT.

This clone has a single count. The CDR3 DNA reads as TGTGCCAGCAGTGTCGAGGTTCAGGGGGGTCACGAGCAGTACTTC. The encoded protein is CASSVEVQGGHEQYF. The J gene is TRBJ2-7, the V gene TRBV2, with D possibly being TRBD1 (7 bases). This CDR3 contains 15 residues. With 4 bases removed from V and 5 bases from J, the gap between germline ends came to 18 bases. CDR1 is SNHLY and CDR2 is FYNNEI in the germline V gene.

The rearrangement links TRBV5-6 to TRBJ1-2; 7 bases are a match to TRBD1. The junction had 11 bases not matched to a gene; V was cut back by 4 bases and J by 5 bases. This CDR3 region has 15 residues. Germline values: CDR1 SGHDT, CDR2 YYEEEE. The CDR3, as DNA: TGTGCCAGCAGCCGTTGGACAGGTTCCTCGTATGGCTACACCTTC. Its protein product is CASSRWTGSSYGYTF.

The V call is TRBV12-5, the J call TRBJ2-6; D is unresolved. Trimming removed 5 bases from V and 1 base from J, with 6 bases in between. The CDR3 has 14 residues. Germline CDR1 is LGHNT and CDR2 is FRNRAP. The chain's CDR3 is CASGPPSGANVLTF. For the CDR3, the DNA is TGTGCTAGTGGTCCCCCTTCTGGGGCCAACGTCCTGACTTTC.

The chain has TRBV6-5 and TRBJ1-1, with a tentative D call TRBD1 (5 bases). CDR1 is MNHEY, CDR2 SVGAGI, per germline. CDR3 length: 13 amino acids. The germline V and J ends were trimmed by 0 bases and 7 bases, with 9 bases remaining between them. CDR3 residues: CASSYSRGGEAFF. The CDR3, as DNA: TGTGCCAGCAGTTACTCGAGGGGTGGTGAAGCTTTCTTT.

This clone was seen only a few times. This chain connects TRBV6-1 to TRBJ2-7; perhaps TRBD1 as D (5 bases). The CDR3 loop spans 14 amino acids. Trimming shortened V by 3 bases and J by 0 bases, and 9 bases separated the two germline ends. The germline V gene has CDR1 MNHNS and CDR2 SASEGT. For the CDR3, the DNA is TGTGCCAGCAGTGAGAGACAGAGCTCCTACGAGCAGTACTTC. Residues: CASSERQSSYEQYF.

V usage is TRBV27 and J usage is TRBJ1-5; possibly TRBD1 for D (5 bases). V was trimmed by 3 bases and J by 4 bases, leaving 7 bases between them. The CDR3 is 13 residues long. Germline loops: CDR1 MNHEY, CDR2 SMNVEV (reference sequence). DNA of the CDR3: TGTGCCAGCAGTTTCAGGGAAAATCAGCCCCAGCATTTT. Encoded protein: CASSFRENQPQHF.

V and J are TRBV6-4 and TRBJ2-7, with D uncertain. The CDR3 runs to 15 residues. Germline loops: CDR1 MRHNA, CDR2 SNTAGT. V was shortened by 2 bases and J by 0 bases, with 11 bases between the two germline ends. The DNA for the CDR3 is TGTGCCAGCAGTGACAGGTTGCAGGCCTCCTACGAGCAGTACTTC. It yields the protein CASSDRLQASYEQYF.

Notes on this clone: Within the sample, other DNA sequences also encode this same CDR3. This chain uses TRBV2 with TRBJ2-3; 15 bases agree with TRBD2. The CDR3 has 15 residues. Trimming cost V 9 bases and J 2 bases; bases outside gene matches: 3. CDR1 is SNHLY, CDR2 FYNNEI, per germline. In nucleotides, the CDR3 is TGTGCCAGAGGACTAGCGGGAGGGGTCACAGATACGCAGTATTTT. This gives the protein CARGLAGGVTDTQYF.

The rearrangement joins TRBV27 to TRBJ1-5; no clear D. Germline V CDR1 and CDR2: MNHEY, SMNVEV (reference sequence). V lost 6 bases and J lost 3, with 18 bases in between. The CDR3 length is 16 residues. CDR3 DNA: TGTGCCAGCAGGCTTAGAGGCCAGACATCCAATCAGCCCCAGCATTTT. Translation: CASRLRGQTSNQPQHF.

Here the CDR3 reads CASSYWTGSIDGYTF. The CDR3, as DNA: TGTGCCAGCAGTTACTGGACAGGGTCGATTGATGGCTACACCTTC. This chain links TRBV25-1 with TRBJ1-2; 8 bases map to TRBD1. There are 15 residues in the CDR3. The V gene end was trimmed by 5 bases and the J gene end by 6 bases; junction bases not matched to a gene: 11. The germline V gene encodes CDR1 MGHDK and CDR2 SYGVNS.

The chain uses TRBV2 and TRBJ2-1; perhaps TRBD2 as D (5 bases). The germline V gene has CDR1 SNHLY and CDR2 FYNNEI. The CDR3 covers 14 residues. Trimming took off 7 bases at V and 1 base at J, with 11 bases between the two ends. CDR3 protein: CASNREGSYNEQFF. The CDR3 bases are TGTGCCAGCAACCGCGAGGGTTCCTACAATGAGCAGTTCTTC.

The genes are TRBV10-3 and TRBJ1-1, with 9 bases lining up with TRBD1. CDR3 length: 16 amino acids. J gave up 4 bases and V 6 bases, and 12 bases lay outside the gene matches. Germline values: CDR1 ENHRY, CDR2 SYGVKD. The CDR3 here is CAIRTNTGGSLTEAFF. In DNA form, the CDR3 reads TGTGCCATCAGGACTAATACAGGGGGCTCGCTCACTGAAGCTTTCTTT.